The clone carrying this T cell receptor (beta chain) was recorded at least ten times. Its antigen is undetermined. TCRdb used MiXCR to reprocess the 5' RACE reads, holding one entry per CDR3 protein. Of over 450,000 distinct CDR3 sequences in the sample, 9.5% to 15% were seen once. This CDR3 is built from 16 residues. After removal of 6 bases from V and 3 bases from J, the junction contained 12 bases not matched to a gene. These data originate in a study of CD8 T cells in ankylosing spondylitis. Study-wide findings and caveats: Seemingly distinctive of ankylosing spondylitis blood was a TCR beta motif formed by eight highly homologous variants. Reactive arthritis synovial fluid and blood previously showed some of these motif variants.

The chain is built from TRBV12-3 or TRBV12-4 and TRBJ2-7; 9 positions match TRBD1. The sample comprised blood, either unsorted or a sorted T cell fraction (not recorded which). This clonotype originated in a male donor with ankylosing spondylitis. The CDR3 nucleotides read TGTGCCAGCAGCCATACGTTCGACAGGGGGGTCTACGAGCAGTACTTC. It encodes CASSHTFDRGVYEQYF.